Following are 9 T cell receptor beta chains from one sample sequenced in a study of sequential checkpoint blockade in melanoma. As to treatment: randomized to nivolumab then ipilimumab (arm A) or the reverse (arm B). The method was immunoSEQ multiplex PCR; TCRdb's version includes in-frame clones alone and lacks a portion of them. The repertoire holds under 40,000 clones, with approximately 86% as singletons. The specimen comprised CD8+ T cells sorted from blood (inferred from file names), sampled from a patient given nivolumab and ipilimumab in sequence. Receptor source: a human donor with melanoma.

The chain employs TRBV2 and TRBJ2-3, with TRBD1 matching over 7 bases. This CDR3 spans 15 amino acids. V trimming: 10 bases; J trimming: 5 bases; junction bases outside the gene matches: 15. CDR1 is SNHLY and CDR2 is FYNNEI in the germline V gene. DNA for the CDR3: TGTGCCACCCGTGGGACAGTGGGGTTGGGAGATACGCAGTATTTT. Protein sequence: CATRGTVGLGDTQYF.

The CDR3 is CASSPGWELFF. CDR3 nucleotides: TGTGCCAGTAGTCCAGGGTGGGAGCTGTTTTTT. The J gene is TRBJ2-2, the V gene TRBV19; D is perhaps TRBD1 (5 bases). The V end was cut by 5 bases, the J end by 9 bases, with 7 bases between. Germline V CDR1 and CDR2: LNHDA, SQIVND (reference sequence). This CDR3 spans 11 amino acids. The complete variable domain, with remaining parts taken from reference TRBV19 and TRBJ2-2, reads DGGITQSPKYLFRKEGQNVTLSCEQNLNHDAMYWYRQDPGQGLRLIYYSQIVNDFQKGDIAEGYSVSREKKESFPLTVTSAQKNPTAFYLCASSPGWELFFGEGSRLTVL.

This sequence joins TRBV7-9 and TRBJ1-2, with D unclear. Germline CDR1 reads SEHNR; CDR2 reads FQNEAQ (reference sequence). This CDR3 region has 17 residues. V dropped 5 bases and J dropped 1 base, with 20 bases sitting between them. This CDR3 reads CASSPVFVRLDNYGYTF. The DNA of the CDR3 is TGTGCCAGCAGCCCCGTTTTTGTCAGGCTCGATAACTATGGCTACACCTTC.

This clone turned up a few times. The chain is built from TRBV4-3 and TRBJ2-5; 8 positions match TRBD2. The V and J ends lost 4 bases and 2 bases, in that order; junction bases with no gene match: 6. The CDR3 runs to 15 residues. Germline V gene lookup returns CDR1 LGHNA and CDR2 YSLEER. Written as DNA, the CDR3 is TGCGCCAGCAGCCTCCTGCGGGGGGAACAAGAGACCCAGTACTTC. Translation gives CASSLLRGEQETQYF.

This rearrangement joins TRBV5-6 to TRBJ2-1; 9 nucleotides align to TRBD1. The J segment lost 8 bases and the V segment lost 7 bases, leaving 10 bases of the junction unmatched. CDR1 is SGHDT and CDR2 is YYEEEE in the germline V gene. This CDR3 has 14 residues. This CDR3 reads CASCSGTGIYEQFF. In DNA, the CDR3 is TGTGCCAGCTGCTCCGGGACAGGGATATATGAGCAGTTCTTC.

This clone was recorded a few times. The chain has TRBV4-3 and TRBJ1-2, with 8 bases identical to TRBD1. The CDR3 length is 16 residues. Trimming cost V 0 bases and J 8 bases; bases outside gene matches: 11. Germline V gene sequence: CDR1 LGHNA, CDR2 YSLEER. The CDR3 DNA reads TGCGCCAGCAGCCAAGACCGCTTCGGCAGGGGGCAGGGCTACACCTTC. It yields the protein CASSQDRFGRGQGYTF.

This clone was recorded only once. J is TRBJ2-4 and V is TRBV21-1; whether TRBD1, the table's D call, matches the DNA was not checked. TRBV21-1 is tagged as a pseudogene. This CDR3 has 18 amino acids. CDR3 protein: CASSNLPGQGATKNIQYF. As DNA, the CDR3 is TGTGCCAGCAGCAACTTACCGGGACAGGGGGCTACCAAAAACATTCAGTACTTC.

The chain employs TRBV7-9 and TRBJ2-1; tentatively, D is TRBD2 (6 bases). This CDR3 has 16 residues. In germline, CDR1 is SEHNR, CDR2 FQNEAQ (reference sequence). V lost 2 bases, J lost 6 bases, and 17 bases lay in between. CDR3 sequence: CASSLFPPGTPNEQFF. Here the CDR3 DNA reads TGTGCCAGCAGCTTATTCCCCCCCGGGACTCCCAATGAGCAGTTCTTC.

The rearrangement links TRBV27 to TRBJ2-2, with D possibly TRBD2 on 7 matching bases. V lost 5 bases and J 7 bases, leaving 20 bases between the germline ends. This CDR3 contains 16 residues. Germline values: CDR1 MNHEY, CDR2 SMNVEV (reference sequence). In DNA form, the CDR3 reads TGTGCCAGCAGTCGGGGTGCGGGGGCCGGCGGCGGGGAGCTGTTTTTT. Protein sequence: CASSRGAGAGGGELFF.